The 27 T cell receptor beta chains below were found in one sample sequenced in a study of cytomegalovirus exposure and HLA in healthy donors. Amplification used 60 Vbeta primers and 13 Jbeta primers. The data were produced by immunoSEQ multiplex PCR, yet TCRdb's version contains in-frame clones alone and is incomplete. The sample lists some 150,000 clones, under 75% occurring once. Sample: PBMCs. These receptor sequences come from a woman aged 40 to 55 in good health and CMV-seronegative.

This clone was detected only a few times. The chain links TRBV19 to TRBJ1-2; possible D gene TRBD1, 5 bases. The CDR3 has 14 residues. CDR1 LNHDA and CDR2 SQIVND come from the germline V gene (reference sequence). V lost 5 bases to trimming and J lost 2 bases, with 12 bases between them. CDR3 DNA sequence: TGTGCCAGTAGTTCAGGGATGAGGAACTATGGCTACACCTTC. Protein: CASSSGMRNYGYTF.

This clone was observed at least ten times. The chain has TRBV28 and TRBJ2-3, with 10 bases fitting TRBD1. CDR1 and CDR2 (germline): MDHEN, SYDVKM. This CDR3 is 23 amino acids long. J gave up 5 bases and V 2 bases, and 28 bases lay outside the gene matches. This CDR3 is CASSLVVAWRDRGLGGQEDTQYF. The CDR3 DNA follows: TGTGCCAGCAGTTTAGTGGTCGCGTGGAGGGACAGGGGATTGGGGGGCCAAGAAGATACGCAGTATTTT.

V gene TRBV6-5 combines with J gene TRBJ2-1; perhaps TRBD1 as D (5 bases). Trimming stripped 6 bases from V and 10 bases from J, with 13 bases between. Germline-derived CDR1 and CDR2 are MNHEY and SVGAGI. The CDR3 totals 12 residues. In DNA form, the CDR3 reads TGTGCCAGCAGCTTAGGGGTAGGGGAGCAGTTCTTC. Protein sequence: CASSLGVGEQFF.

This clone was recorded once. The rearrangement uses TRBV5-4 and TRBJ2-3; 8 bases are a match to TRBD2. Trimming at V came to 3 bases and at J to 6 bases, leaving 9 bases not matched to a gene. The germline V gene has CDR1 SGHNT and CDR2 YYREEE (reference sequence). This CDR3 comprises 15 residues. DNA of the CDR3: TGTGCCAGCAGCTGGGGGGGAGCGGGGGCGGATACGCAGTATTTT. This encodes CASSWGGAGADTQYF.

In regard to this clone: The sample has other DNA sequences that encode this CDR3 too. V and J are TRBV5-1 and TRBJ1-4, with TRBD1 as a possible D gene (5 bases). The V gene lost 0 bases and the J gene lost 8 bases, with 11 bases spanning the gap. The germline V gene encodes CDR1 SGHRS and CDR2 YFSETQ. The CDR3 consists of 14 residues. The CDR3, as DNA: TGCGCCAGCAGCTTGGGGCAGGGAGGAGAAAAACTGTTTTTT. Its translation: CASSLGQGGEKLFF.

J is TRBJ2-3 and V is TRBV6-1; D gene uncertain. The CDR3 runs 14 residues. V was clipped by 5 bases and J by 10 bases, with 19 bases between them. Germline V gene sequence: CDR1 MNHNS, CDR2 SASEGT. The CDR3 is CASSPTDPSRPQYF. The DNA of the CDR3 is TGTGCCAGCAGTCCCACTGACCCTTCCAGGCCGCAGTATTTT.

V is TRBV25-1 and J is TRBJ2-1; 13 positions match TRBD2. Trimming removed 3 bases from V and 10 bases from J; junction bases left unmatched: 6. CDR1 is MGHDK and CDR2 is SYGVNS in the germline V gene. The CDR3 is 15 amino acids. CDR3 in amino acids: CASSDIGLAGDEQFF. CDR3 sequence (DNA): TGTGCCAGCAGTGACATCGGACTAGCGGGGGACGAGCAGTTCTTC.

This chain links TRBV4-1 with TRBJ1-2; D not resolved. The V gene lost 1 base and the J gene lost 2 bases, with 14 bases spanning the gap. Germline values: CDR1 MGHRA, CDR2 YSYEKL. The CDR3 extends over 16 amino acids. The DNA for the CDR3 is TGCGCCAGCAGCCAAGCTACCGCAGGTTTCAACTATGGCTACACCTTC. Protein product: CASSQATAGFNYGYTF.

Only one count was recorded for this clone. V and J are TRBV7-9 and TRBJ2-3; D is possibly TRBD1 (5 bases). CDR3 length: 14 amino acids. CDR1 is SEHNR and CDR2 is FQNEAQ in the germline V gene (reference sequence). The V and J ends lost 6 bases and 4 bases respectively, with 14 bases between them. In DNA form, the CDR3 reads TGTGCCAGCAGATCCGGAACAGGAGCAGATACGCAGTATTTT. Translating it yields CASRSGTGADTQYF.

CDR3 DNA: TGTGCCAGCAGTCCAACAACCTACGAGCAGTACTTC. It specifies CASSPTTYEQYF. V usage is TRBV2 and J usage is TRBJ2-7; D remains unclear. Germline V gives CDR1 SNHLY, CDR2 FYNNEI. This CDR3 contains 12 residues. V gave up 5 bases and J gave up 2 bases, with 7 bases separating them. Using reference TRBV2 and TRBJ2-7 for the parts outside the CDR3, the full variable domain is EPEVTQTPSHQVTQMGQEVILRCVPISNHLYFYWYRQILGQKVEFLVSFYNNEISEKSEIFDDQFSVERPDGSNFTLKIRSTKLEDSAMYFCASSPTTYEQYFGPGTRLTVT.

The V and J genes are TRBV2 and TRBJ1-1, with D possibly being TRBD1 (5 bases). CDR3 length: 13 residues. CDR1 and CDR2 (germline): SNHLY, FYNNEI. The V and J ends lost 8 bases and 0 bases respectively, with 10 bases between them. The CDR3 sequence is CASGWGVNTEAFF. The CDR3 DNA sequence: TGTGCCAGCGGTTGGGGGGTGAACACTGAAGCTTTCTTT.

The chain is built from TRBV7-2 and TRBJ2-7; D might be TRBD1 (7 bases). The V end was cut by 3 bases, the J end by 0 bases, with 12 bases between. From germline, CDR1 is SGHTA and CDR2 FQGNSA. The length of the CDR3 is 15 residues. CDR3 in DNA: TGTGCCAGCAGCTTGCGGGACAGACTCTCCTACGAGCAGTACTTC. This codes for CASSLRDRLSYEQYF.

The CDR3 spells CAWSRTSGGAGELFF. The CDR3 nucleotides are TGTGCCTGGAGTCGGACTAGCGGGGGGGCCGGGGAGCTGTTTTTT. V gene TRBV30 combines with J gene TRBJ2-2; 15 nucleotides agree with TRBD2. V trimming: 2 bases; J trimming: 6 bases; junction bases outside the gene matches: 1. CDR3 length: 15 residues. Germline V gene data show CDR1 as GTSNPN and CDR2 as SVGIG (reference sequence).

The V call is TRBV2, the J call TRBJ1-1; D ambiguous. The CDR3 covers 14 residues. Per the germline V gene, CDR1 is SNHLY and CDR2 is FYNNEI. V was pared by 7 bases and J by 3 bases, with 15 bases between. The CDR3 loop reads CASIPRRLDTEAFF. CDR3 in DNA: TGTGCCAGCATCCCGAGGAGATTGGACACTGAAGCTTTCTTT.

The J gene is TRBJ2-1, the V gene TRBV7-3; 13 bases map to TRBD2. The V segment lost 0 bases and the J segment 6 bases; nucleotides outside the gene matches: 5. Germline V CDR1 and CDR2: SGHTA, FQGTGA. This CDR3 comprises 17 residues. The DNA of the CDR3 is TGTGCCAGCAGCTTAACCACAACTAGCGGGGGGGTCAATGAGCAGTTCTTC. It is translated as CASSLTTTSGGVNEQFF.

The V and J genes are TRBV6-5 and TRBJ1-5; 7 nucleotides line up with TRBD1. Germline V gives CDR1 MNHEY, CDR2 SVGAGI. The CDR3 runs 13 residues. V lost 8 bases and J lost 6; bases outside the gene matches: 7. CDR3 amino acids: CASQQGISQPQHF. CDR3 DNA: TGTGCCAGCCAACAGGGGATAAGTCAGCCCCAGCATTTT.

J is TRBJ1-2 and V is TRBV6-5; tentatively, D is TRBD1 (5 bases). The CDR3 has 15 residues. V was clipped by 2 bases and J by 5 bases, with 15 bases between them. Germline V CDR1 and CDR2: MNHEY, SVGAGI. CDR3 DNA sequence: TGTGCCAGCAGTTACAATTGGGGCAGTCTTTATGGCTACACCTTC. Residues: CASSYNWGSLYGYTF.

The CDR3 here is CASSLESSSQGAGELFF. The CDR3 nucleotides read TGCGCCAGCAGCTTGGAGTCGTCGTCACAGGGAGCCGGGGAGCTGTTTTTT. The chain couples TRBV5-1 to TRBJ2-2; D might be TRBD1 (6 bases). Germline V gene lookup returns CDR1 SGHRS and CDR2 YFSETQ. The CDR3 sequence is 17 residues long. Between the trimmed V and J ends, which lost 0 bases and 6 bases, there was a span of 18 bases.

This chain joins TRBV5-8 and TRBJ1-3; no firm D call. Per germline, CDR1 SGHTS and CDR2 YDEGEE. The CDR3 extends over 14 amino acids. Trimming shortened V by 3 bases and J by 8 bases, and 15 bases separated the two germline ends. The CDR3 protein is CASSSGLGRDTIYF. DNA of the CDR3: TGTGCCAGCAGCTCGGGTCTGGGGAGGGACACCATATATTTT.

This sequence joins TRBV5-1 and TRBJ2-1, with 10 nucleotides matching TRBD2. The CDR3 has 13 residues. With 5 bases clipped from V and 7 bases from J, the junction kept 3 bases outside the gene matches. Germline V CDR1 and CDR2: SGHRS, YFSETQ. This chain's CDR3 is CASRAGGKNEQFF. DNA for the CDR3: TGCGCCAGCAGAGCGGGGGGGAAGAATGAGCAGTTCTTC. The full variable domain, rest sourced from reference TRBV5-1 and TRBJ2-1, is KAGVTQTPRYLIKTRGQQVTLSCSPISGHRSVSWYQQTPGQGLQFLFEYFSETQRNKGNFPGRFSGRQFSNSRSEMNVSTLELGDSALYLCASRAGGKNEQFFGPGTRLTVL.

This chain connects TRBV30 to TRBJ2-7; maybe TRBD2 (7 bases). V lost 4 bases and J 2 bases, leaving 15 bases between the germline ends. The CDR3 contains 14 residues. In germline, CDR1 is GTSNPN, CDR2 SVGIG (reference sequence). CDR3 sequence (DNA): TGTGCCTGGACTGGGAGGGGGGGTCCCTACGAGCAGTACTTC. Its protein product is CAWTGRGGPYEQYF.

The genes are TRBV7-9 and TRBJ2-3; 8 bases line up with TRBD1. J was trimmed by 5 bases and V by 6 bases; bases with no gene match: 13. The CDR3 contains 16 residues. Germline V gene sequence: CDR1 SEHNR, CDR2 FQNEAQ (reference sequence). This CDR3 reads CASSPKRQGAGDTQYF. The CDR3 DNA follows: TGTGCCAGCAGTCCCAAGCGGCAGGGGGCGGGAGATACGCAGTATTTT. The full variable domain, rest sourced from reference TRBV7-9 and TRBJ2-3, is DTGVSQNPRHKITKRGQNVTFRCDPISEHNRLYWYRQTLGQGPEFLTYFQNEAQLEKSRLLSDRFSAERPKGSFSTLEIQRTEQGDSAMYLCASSPKRQGAGDTQYFGPGTRLTVL.

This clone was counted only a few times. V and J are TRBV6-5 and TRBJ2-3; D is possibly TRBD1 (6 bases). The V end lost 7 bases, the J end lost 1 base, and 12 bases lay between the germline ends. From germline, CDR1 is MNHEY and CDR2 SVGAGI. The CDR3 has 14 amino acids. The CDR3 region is CASTSGARTDTQYF. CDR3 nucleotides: TGTGCCAGCACTTCAGGGGCGCGCACAGATACGCAGTATTTT.

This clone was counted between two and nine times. CDR3: CASSLDRGNEQFF. Written as DNA, the CDR3 is TGTGCCAGCAGCTTGGACAGGGGGAATGAGCAGTTCTTC. J is TRBJ2-1 and V is TRBV5-6, with TRBD1 identical over 8 bases. The CDR3 has 13 amino acids. J was trimmed by 7 bases and V by 0 bases; bases with no gene match: 0. Per the germline V gene, CDR1 is SGHDT and CDR2 is YYEEEE.

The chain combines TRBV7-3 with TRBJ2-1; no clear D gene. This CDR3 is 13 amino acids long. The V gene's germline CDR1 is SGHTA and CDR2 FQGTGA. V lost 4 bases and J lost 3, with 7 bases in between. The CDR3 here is CASSSTNYNEQFF. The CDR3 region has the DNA TGTGCCAGCAGCTCGACAAACTACAATGAGCAGTTCTTC.

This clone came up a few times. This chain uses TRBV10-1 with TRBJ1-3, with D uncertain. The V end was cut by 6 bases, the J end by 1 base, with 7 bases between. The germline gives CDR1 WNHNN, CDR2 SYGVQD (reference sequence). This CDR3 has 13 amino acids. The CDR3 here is CASSVSSGNTIYF. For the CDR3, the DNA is TGCGCCAGCAGCGTCTCTTCTGGAAACACCATATATTTT.

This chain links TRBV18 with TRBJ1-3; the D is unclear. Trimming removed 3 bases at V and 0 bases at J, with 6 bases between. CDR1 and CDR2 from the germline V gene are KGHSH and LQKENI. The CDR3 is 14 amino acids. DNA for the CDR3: TGTGCCAGCTCACCCGACATCTCTGGAAACACCATATATTTT. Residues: CASSPDISGNTIYF.